The clone carrying this T cell receptor (beta chain) has just one count. Recovered participants had two consecutive negative NP/OP PCR tests, healthcare professional clearance, or symptom resolution. Per the original data handling: For nucleated cells, counts were estimated from reference gene primer amplification. Here immunoSEQ multiplex PCR was the method, and the copy in TCRdb shows in-frame clones only, minus some. V and J calls plus clone size are reproduced from that table; the DNA served to infer D and trimming. The repertoire holds under 150,000 clones, 83% seen once, with 15% to 20% in the top ten. The data belong to a study of blood T cell repertoires in COVID-19. Study overall: PBMCs, B-cell-depleted T cells, or T cells provided the cDNA or gDNA that made up the material.

This TCR came from a man aged 30-40 years who had recovered from COVID-19. The specimen sequenced was PBMCs or T cells enriched from blood (not recorded which).

The CDR3 reads CASSLQAEISNQPQHF. As DNA, the CDR3 is TGTGCCAGCAGCTTGCAGGCAGAGATTAGCAATCAGCCCCAGCATTTT. This sequence joins TRBV5-5 and TRBJ1-5; no clear D gene. There are 16 residues in the CDR3. Germline V gives CDR1 SGHKS, CDR2 YYEKEE (reference sequence). V gave up 1 base and J gave up 0 bases, with 11 bases separating them. Filled out from reference TRBV5-5 and TRBJ1-5, the complete variable domain reads DAGVTQSPTHLIKTRGQQVTLRCSPISGHKSVSWYQQVLGQGPQFIFQYYEKEERGRGNFPDRFSARQFPNYSSELNVNALLLGDSALYLCASSLQAEISNQPQHFGDGTRLSIL.